One T cell receptor (beta chain) is described in this entry. Germline V gene lookup returns CDR1 SGHRS and CDR2 YFSETQ. Trimming cost V 2 bases and J 5 bases, with 13 bases left between them. This CDR3 spans 14 amino acids. This sample was taken from a study of T cells after yellow fever vaccination. TCRdb passed the 5' RACE reads through MiXCR, listing each CDR3 protein once. The sample contains around 340,000 distinct CDR3 sequences, under 15% of which appear only once. The receptor comes from a man younger than 35 who received the YFV17D yellow fever vaccine. Source: CD4+ T cells sorted from PBMCs, taken 15 days after the yellow fever booster vaccination. V is TRBV5-1 and J is TRBJ1-1, with a weak D call TRBD1 (6 bases). The CDR3 DNA is TGCGCCAGCAGCTTTCAGGGGAGCGGGACTGAAGCTTTCTTT. Translating gives CASSFQGSGTEAFF.